Listed here are 10 T cell receptor beta chains from one sample, sequenced in a study of shared clonotypes between healthy human individuals (dated by TCRdb to 2020 to 2022). Library generation was performed with the immunoSEQ multiplex PCR assay. This immuneACCESS table, as held by TCRdb, lists in-frame sequences with V and J called but not all clones. Of the missing ones, under half trace to an unresolved V gene in checked studies; the others have no known cause. This sample holds 2 million to 2.5 million clones; 90% to 97% were observed only once. The biggest ten clones account for around 0.13% of the sample. Source material: naive CD4+ T cells sorted from blood. The cell subset or site label corresponds to: CD45RA+ positively selected. The receptors here all came from a man aged 18 to 30 in good health.

The V call is TRBV6-1, the J call TRBJ2-2; D unclear. The V and J ends lost 7 bases and 0 bases respectively, with 9 bases between them. Germline CDR1 and CDR2: MNHNS and SASEGT. The CDR3 consists of 14 residues. Here the CDR3 reads CASTLDPNTGELFF. CDR3 sequence (DNA): TGTGCCAGCACCTTGGACCCGAACACCGGGGAGCTGTTTTTT.

V gene TRBV18 combines with J gene TRBJ2-7; 8 positions match TRBD2. Trimming cost V 0 bases and J 6 bases; bases outside gene matches: 7. CDR3 length: 15 amino acids. Germline CDR1 KGHSH, CDR2 LQKENI. In nucleotides, the CDR3 is TGTGCCAGCTCACCACCGACTAGCGCGGGGTCCGAGCAGTACTTC. Protein: CASSPPTSAGSEQYF.

Concerning this clone: This CDR3 is also generated by other DNA sequences in the sample. The chain uses TRBV11-2 and TRBJ2-5; 10 bases map to TRBD2. Trimming cost V 1 base and J 1 base; bases outside gene matches: 0. This CDR3 contains 15 residues. Germline CDR1 reads SGHAT; CDR2 reads FQNNGV. The CDR3, as DNA: TGTGCCAGCAGCTTAGGGACTAGCGGCCAAGAGACCCAGTACTTC. Translating it yields CASSLGTSGQETQYF.

The chain recombines TRBV2 with TRBJ2-1, with D tentatively TRBD2 (6 bases). This CDR3 contains 15 residues. Germline V lookup: CDR1 SNHLY, CDR2 FYNNEI. The V and J ends lost 2 bases and 5 bases respectively, with 13 bases between them. The CDR3, as DNA: TGTGCCAGCAGTGAACGGAGGGCCGTGAACAATGAGCAGTTCTTC. This codes for CASSERRAVNNEQFF. Drawing the rest from reference TRBV2 and TRBJ2-1, the complete variable domain is EPEVTQTPSHQVTQMGQEVILRCVPISNHLYFYWYRQILGQKVEFLVSFYNNEISEKSEIFDDQFSVERPDGSNFTLKIRSTKLEDSAMYFCASSERRAVNNEQFFGPGTRLTVL.

The V call is TRBV6-6, the J call TRBJ2-1, with D uncertain. Germline V gives CDR1 MNHNY, CDR2 SVGAGI (reference sequence). The CDR3 length is 13 residues. Trimming stripped 4 bases from V and 4 bases from J, with 8 bases between. The CDR3 region has the DNA TGTGCCAGCAGTTCACAGAGATACAATGAGCAGTTCTTC. This sequence encodes CASSSQRYNEQFF.

This rearrangement joins TRBV5-8 to TRBJ1-5, with 9 bases that match TRBD1. Germline values: CDR1 SGHTS, CDR2 YDEGEE. The CDR3 is made up of 15 amino acids. The ends lost 3 bases at V and 4 bases at J; junction bases unmatched: 5. CDR3 in amino acids: CASSSEDRGNQPQHF. In DNA form, the CDR3 reads TGTGCCAGCAGCTCCGAGGACAGGGGTAATCAGCCCCAGCATTTT.

The J gene is TRBJ2-7, the V gene TRBV2; D perhaps matches TRBD1 (5 bases). V was cut by 4 bases and J by 7 bases, with 17 bases left in between. CDR1 and CDR2 (germline): SNHLY, FYNNEI. The CDR3 totals 14 residues. The CDR3 DNA follows: TGTGCCAGCAGTGGGCCTCTAGGGGTGCGTGAGCAGTACTTC. It yields the protein CASSGPLGVREQYF.

The V call is TRBV2, the J call TRBJ2-3, with D perhaps TRBD1 or TRBD2 (6 bases each). The CDR3 covers 13 residues. Germline V CDR1 and CDR2: SNHLY, FYNNEI. The V and J ends lost 7 bases and 8 bases respectively, with 16 bases between them. The CDR3 DNA follows: TGTGCCAGCACCCTTCTAGGGGGGAGTACGCAGTATTTT. It codes for CASTLLGGSTQYF.

V usage is TRBV11-1 and J usage is TRBJ1-1, with D unclear. Deletions cut 1 base from V and 1 base from J, with 4 bases between. The V gene's germline CDR1 is SGHAT and CDR2 FQDESV (reference sequence). This CDR3 has 13 residues. Here the CDR3 DNA reads TGTGCCAGCAGCTTAGGACGGAACACTGAAGCTTTCTTT. Translation gives CASSLGRNTEAFF.

The CDR3 sequence is CASSLVVLAGGTFFGEQYF. The CDR3 region has the DNA TGTGCCAGCAGCTTAGTGGTACTAGCGGGAGGGACTTTCTTTGGCGAGCAGTACTTC. V is TRBV7-2 and J is TRBJ2-7, with 13 bases identical to TRBD2. V shed 1 base and J 6 bases; nucleotides not matched to a gene: 15. Germline V CDR1 and CDR2: SGHTA, FQGNSA. This CDR3 has 19 residues.